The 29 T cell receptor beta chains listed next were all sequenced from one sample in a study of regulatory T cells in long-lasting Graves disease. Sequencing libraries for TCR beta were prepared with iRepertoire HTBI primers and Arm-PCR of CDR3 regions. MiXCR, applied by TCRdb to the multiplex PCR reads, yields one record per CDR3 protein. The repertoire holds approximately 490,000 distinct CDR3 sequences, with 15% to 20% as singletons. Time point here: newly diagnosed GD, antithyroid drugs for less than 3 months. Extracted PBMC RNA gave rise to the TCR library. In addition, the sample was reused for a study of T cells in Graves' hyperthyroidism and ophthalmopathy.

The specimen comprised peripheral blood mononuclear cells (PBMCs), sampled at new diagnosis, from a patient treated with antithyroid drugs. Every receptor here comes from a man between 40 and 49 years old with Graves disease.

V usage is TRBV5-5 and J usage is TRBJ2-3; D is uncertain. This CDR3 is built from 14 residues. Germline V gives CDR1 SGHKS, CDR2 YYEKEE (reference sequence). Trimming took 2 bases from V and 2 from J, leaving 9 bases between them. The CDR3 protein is CASSFRTLTDTQYF. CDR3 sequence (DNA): TGTGCCAGCAGCTTTCGTACTCTCACAGATACGCAGTATTTT.

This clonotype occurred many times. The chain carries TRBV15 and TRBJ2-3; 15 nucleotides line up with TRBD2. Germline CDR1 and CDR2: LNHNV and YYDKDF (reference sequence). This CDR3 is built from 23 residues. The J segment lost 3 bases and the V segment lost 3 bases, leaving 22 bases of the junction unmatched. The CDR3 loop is CATSRGRDRGPGTSGRRTDTQYF. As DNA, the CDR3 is TGTGCCACCAGCAGGGGCCGGGACAGGGGGCCCGGGACTAGCGGGAGGCGGACAGATACGCAGTATTTT. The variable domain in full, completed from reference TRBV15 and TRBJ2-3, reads DAMVIQNPRYQVTQFGKPVTLSCSQTLNHNVMYWYQQKSSQAPKLLFHYYDKDFNNEADTPDNFQSRRPNTSFCFLDIRSPGLGDTAMYLCATSRGRDRGPGTSGRRTDTQYFGPGTRLTVL.

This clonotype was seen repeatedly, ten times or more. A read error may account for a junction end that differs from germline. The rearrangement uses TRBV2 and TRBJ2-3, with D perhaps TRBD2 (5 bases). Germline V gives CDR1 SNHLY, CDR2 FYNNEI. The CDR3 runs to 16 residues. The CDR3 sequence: CASNEVGVLISDTQYF. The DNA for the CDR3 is TGTGCCAGCAATGAAGTCGGGGTCCTTATATCAGATACGCAGTATTTT.

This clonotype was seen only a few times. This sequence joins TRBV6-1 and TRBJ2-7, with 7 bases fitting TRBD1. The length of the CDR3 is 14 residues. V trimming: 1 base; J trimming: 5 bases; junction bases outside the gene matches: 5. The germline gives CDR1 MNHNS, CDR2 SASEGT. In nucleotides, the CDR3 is TGTGCCAGCAGTGAAGGACAGGGCTACCACGAGCAGTACTTC. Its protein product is CASSEGQGYHEQYF.

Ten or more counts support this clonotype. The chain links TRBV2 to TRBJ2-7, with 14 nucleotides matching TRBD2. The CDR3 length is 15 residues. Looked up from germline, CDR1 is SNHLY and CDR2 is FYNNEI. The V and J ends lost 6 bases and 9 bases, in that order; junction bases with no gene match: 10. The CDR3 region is CASSTRGTSGSLQYF. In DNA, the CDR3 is TGTGCCAGCAGCACTAGGGGGACTAGCGGGAGTCTGCAGTACTTC.

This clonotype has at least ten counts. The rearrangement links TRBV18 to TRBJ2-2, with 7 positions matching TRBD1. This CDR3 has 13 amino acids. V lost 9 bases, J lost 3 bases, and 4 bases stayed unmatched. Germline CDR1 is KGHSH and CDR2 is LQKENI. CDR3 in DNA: TGTGCCAGTCTCACAGGGGACACCGGGGAGCTGTTTTTT. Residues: CASLTGDTGELFF.

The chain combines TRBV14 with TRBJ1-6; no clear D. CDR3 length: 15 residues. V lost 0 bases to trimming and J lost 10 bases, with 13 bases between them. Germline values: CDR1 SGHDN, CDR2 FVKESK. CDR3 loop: CASSQDAEFVSPLHF. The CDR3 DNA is TGTGCCAGCAGCCAAGATGCTGAGTTCGTGTCACCCCTCCACTTT.

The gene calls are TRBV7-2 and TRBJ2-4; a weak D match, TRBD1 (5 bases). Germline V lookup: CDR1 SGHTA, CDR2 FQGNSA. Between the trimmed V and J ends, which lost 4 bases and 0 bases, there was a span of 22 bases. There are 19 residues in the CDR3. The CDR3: CASSSGRAGPPLAKNIQYF. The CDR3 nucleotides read TGTGCCAGCAGCTCCGGTCGGGCAGGGCCCCCGCTAGCCAAAAACATTCAGTACTTC.

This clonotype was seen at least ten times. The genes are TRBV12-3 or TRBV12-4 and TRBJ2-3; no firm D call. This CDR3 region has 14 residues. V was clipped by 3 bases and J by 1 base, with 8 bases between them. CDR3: CASSLDGRTDTQYF. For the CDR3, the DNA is TGTGCCAGCAGTTTGGACGGGCGCACAGATACGCAGTATTTT.

CDR3 bases: TGTGCCTGGAGTCCAGGGTATGGCTACACCTTC. Protein sequence: CAWSPGYGYTF. The gene calls are TRBV30 and TRBJ1-2; D might be TRBD1 (5 bases). Trimming pared 2 bases from V and 5 bases from J, leaving 6 bases between. CDR1 and CDR2 from the germline V gene are GTSNPN and SVGIG (reference sequence). The CDR3 has 11 amino acids.

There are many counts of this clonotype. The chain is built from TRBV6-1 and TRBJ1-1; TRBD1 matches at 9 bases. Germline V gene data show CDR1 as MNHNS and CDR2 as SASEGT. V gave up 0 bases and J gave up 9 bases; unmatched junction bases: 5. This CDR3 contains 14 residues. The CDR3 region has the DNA TGTGCCAGCAGTGAAGCTATGACAGGGGGGAAAGCTTTCTTT. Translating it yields CASSEAMTGGKAFF.

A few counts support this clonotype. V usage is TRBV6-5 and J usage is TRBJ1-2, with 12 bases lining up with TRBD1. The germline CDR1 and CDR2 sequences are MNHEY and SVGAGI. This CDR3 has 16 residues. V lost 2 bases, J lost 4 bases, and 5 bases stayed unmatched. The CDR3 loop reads CASSYGTGGEGYGYTF. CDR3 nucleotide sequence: TGTGCCAGCAGTTACGGGACAGGGGGCGAAGGCTATGGCTACACCTTC.

CDR3 in DNA: TGTGCCAGCAGCGTAGGAGCAAGAAACACTGAAGCTTTCTTT. It translates to CASSVGARNTEAFF. V gene TRBV9 combines with J gene TRBJ1-1; no clear D gene. The length of the CDR3 is 14 residues. Germline assignment: CDR1 SGDLS and CDR2 YYNGEE. The V and J ends lost 0 bases and 2 bases respectively, with 8 bases between them.

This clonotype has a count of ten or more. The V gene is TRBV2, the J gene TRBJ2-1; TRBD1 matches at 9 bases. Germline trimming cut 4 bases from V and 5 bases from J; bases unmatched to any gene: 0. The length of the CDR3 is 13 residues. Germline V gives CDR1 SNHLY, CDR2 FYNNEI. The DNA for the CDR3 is TGTGCCAGCAGTGGGACAGGGGACAATGAGCAGTTCTTC. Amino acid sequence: CASSGTGDNEQFF.

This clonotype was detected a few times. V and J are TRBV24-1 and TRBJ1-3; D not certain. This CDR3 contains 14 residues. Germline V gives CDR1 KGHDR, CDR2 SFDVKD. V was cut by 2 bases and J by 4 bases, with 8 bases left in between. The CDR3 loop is CATSDSAVGNTIYF. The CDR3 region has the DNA TGTGCCACCAGTGATTCGGCAGTAGGAAACACCATATATTTT.

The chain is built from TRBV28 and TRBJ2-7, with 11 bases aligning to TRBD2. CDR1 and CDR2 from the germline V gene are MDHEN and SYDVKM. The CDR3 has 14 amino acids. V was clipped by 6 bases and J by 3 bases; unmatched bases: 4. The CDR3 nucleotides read TGTGCCAGCAGACTAGCGGGGGAGATCTACGAGCAGTACTTC. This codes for CASRLAGEIYEQYF.

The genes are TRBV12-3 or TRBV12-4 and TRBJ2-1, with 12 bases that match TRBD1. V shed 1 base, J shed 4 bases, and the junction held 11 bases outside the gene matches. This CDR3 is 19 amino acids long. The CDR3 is CASSLVRGGGQGAYNEQFF. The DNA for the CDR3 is TGTGCCAGCAGTTTAGTAAGGGGGGGGGGACAGGGGGCTTACAATGAGCAGTTCTTC.

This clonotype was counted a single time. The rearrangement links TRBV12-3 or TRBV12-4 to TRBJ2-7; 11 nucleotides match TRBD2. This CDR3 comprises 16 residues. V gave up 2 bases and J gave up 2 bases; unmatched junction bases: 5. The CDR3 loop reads CASSLSRLAGTYEQYF. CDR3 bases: TGTGCCAGCAGTTTATCCAGACTAGCGGGGACCTACGAGCAGTACTTC.

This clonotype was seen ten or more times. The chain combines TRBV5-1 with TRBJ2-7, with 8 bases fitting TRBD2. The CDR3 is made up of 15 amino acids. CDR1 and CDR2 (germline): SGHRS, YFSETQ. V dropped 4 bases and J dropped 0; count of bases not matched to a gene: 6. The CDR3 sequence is CASSETSGVSYEQYF. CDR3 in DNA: TGCGCCAGCAGCGAAACTAGCGGAGTCTCCTACGAGCAGTACTTC.

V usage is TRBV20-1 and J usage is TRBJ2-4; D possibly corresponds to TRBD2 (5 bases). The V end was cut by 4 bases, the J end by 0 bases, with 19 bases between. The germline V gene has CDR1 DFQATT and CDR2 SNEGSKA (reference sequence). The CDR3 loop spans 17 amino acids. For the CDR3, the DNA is TGCAGTGCTATGGCGGGCTCCCATGCGATAGCCAAAAACATTCAGTACTTC. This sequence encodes CSAMAGSHAIAKNIQYF.

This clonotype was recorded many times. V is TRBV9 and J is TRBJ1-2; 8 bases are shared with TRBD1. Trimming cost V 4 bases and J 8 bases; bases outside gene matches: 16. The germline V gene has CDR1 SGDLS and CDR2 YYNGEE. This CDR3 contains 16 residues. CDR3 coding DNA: TGTGCCAGCAGCCCCAGTGGTGTCCCGGGGACAGGAGGCTACACCTTC. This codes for CASSPSGVPGTGGYTF.

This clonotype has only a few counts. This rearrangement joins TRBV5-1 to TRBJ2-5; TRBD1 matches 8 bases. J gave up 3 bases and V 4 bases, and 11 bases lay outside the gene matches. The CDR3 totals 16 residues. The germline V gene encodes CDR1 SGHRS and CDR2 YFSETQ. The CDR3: CASSPTGTGREETQYF. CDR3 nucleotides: TGCGCCAGCAGCCCGACCGGGACAGGCAGGGAAGAGACCCAGTACTTC.

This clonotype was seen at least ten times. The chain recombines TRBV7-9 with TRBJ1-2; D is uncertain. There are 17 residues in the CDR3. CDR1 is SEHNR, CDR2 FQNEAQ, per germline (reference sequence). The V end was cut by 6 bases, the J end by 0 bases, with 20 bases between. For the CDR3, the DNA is TGTGCCAGCAGTAGCCCACTAGTCCGGAAGTCTAACTATGGCTACACCTTC. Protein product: CASSSPLVRKSNYGYTF.

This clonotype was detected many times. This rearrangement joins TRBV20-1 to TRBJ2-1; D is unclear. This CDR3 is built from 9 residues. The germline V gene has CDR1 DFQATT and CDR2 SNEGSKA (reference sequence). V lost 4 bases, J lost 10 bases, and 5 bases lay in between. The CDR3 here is CSAKGEQFF. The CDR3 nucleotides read TGCAGTGCTAAAGGCGAGCAGTTCTTC.

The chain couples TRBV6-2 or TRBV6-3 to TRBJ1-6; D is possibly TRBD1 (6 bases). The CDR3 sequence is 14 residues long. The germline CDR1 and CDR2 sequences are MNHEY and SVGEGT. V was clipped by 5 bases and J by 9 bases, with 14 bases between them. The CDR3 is CASSEGTMTSPLHF. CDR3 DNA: TGTGCCAGCAGTGAAGGGACAATGACTTCACCCCTCCACTTT.

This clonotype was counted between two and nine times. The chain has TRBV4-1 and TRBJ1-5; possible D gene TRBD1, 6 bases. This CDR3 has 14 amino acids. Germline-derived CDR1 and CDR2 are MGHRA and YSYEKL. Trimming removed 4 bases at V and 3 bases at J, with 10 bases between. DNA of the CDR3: TGCGCCAGCAGCCCCGGACAGAACAATCAGCCCCAGCATTTT. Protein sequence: CASSPGQNNQPQHF.

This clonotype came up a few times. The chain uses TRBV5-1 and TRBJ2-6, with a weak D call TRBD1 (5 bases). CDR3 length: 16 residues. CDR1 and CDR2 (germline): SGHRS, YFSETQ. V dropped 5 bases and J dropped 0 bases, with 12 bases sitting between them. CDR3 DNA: TGCGCCAGCAGACGGTTTGACAGCTCTGGGGCCAACGTCCTGACTTTC. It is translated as CASRRFDSSGANVLTF.

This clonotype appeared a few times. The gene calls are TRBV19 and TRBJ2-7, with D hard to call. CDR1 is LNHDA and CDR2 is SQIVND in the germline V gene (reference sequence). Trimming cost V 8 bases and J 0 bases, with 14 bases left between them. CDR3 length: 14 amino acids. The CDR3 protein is CASAPRVSSYEQYF. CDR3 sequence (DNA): TGTGCCAGTGCCCCACGGGTCAGCTCCTACGAGCAGTACTTC.

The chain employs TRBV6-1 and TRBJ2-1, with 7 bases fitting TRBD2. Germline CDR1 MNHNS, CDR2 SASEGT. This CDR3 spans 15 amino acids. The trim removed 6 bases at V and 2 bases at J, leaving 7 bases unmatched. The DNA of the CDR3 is TGTGCCAGCAGCATCGGGACTACCGCCTACAATGAGCAGTTCTTC. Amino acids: CASSIGTTAYNEQFF.